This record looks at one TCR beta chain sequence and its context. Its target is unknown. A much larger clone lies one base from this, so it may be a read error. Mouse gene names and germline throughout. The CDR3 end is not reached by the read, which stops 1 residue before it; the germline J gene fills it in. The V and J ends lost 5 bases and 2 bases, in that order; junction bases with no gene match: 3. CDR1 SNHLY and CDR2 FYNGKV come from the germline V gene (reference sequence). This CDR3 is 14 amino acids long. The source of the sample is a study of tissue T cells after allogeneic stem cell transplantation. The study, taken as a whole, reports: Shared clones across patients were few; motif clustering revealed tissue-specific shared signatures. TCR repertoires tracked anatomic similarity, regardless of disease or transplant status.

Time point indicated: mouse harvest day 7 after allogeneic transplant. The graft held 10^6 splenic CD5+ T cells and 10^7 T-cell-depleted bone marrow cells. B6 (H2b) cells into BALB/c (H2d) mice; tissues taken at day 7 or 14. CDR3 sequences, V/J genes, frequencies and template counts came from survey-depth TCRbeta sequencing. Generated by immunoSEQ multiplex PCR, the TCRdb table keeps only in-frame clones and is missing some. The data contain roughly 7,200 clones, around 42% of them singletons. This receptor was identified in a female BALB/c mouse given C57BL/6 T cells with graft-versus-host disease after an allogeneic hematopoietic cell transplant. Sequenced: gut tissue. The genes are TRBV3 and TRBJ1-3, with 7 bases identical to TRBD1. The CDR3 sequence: CASSAQGAGNTLYF. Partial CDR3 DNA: TGTGCCAGCAGCGCTCAGGGGGCTGGAAATACGCTCTAT.